What follows is one T cell receptor beta chain and its context. This record comes from a study of blood T cell repertoires in COVID-19. The overall study: The United States, Italy and Spain supplied acute and convalescent COVID-19 samples.

Germline CDR1 LGHDT, CDR2 YNNKEL (reference sequence). The CDR3 has 14 residues. The V segment lost 4 bases and the J segment 8 bases; nucleotides outside the gene matches: 3. Original methodology: Nucleated cell number was recorded as an estimate derived from reference gene primer amplification. The method was immunoSEQ multiplex PCR; TCRdb's version includes in-frame clones alone and lacks a portion of them. V, J and clone size reflect that table, while D and trimming were determined from the DNA. The data contain around 110,000 clones, roughly 85% of them singletons. Sequenced: peripheral blood. The source of this sequence is a man in his forties with acute or convalescent COVID-19. The J gene is TRBJ2-3, the V gene TRBV3-1 (or the pseudogene TRBV3-2); 13 bases match TRBD2. The CDR3 region is CASSPWTSGGTQYF. CDR3 nucleotides: TGTGCCAGCAGCCCTTGGACTAGCGGGGGTACGCAGTATTTT.